A selection of T cell receptor beta chains follows, all from one sample in a study of blood T cell repertoires in COVID-19. Assay used: immunoSEQ multiplex PCR; TCRdb lists only in-frame clones, some missing. The repertoire holds about 490,000 clones, with roughly 85% as singletons. The sample consisted of peripheral blood. These receptors were collected from a human donor in a cohort sampled during active COVID-19. CDR3s include the opening cysteine and the closing phenylalanine or tryptophan. The order of the fields is V gene, D gene, CDR3 length, J gene, clone size, CDR3 protein, CDR3 DNA. A D gene is named only where the DNA matches it firmly. Clone size is shown for a subset of rows, as once, few, many or a class of expanded clone.

TRBV5-4	TRBD1	15	TRBJ1-4	-	CASSLVGQGAEKLFF	TGTGCCAGCAGCTTGGTGGGTCAGGGGGCCGAAAAACTGTTTTTT
TRBV19	-	15	TRBJ1-6	-	CASSIMDTLVGPLHF	TGTGCCAGTAGTATAATGGACACCCTCGTCGGACCCCTCCACTTT
TRBV19	TRBD2	16	TRBJ2-1	-	CASSIRGLAVHNEQFF	TGTGCCAGTAGTATAAGGGGACTAGCGGTCCACAATGAGCAGTTCTTC
TRBV5-1	-	17	TRBJ1-1	once	CASSLGASQGRRTEAFF	TGCGCCAGCAGCTTGGGGGCCTCACAGGGAAGACGGACTGAAGCTTTCTTT
TRBV9	-	12	TRBJ1-2	-	CASTSSNYGYTF	TGTGCCAGCACGTCCTCTAACTATGGCTACACCTTC
TRBV11-2	TRBD2	15	TRBJ2-2	-	CASNQVAGKTGELFF	TGTGCCAGCAACCAGGTAGCGGGGAAAACCGGGGAGCTGTTTTTT
TRBV18	TRBD1	16	TRBJ1-3	-	CASSPPGTGGGNTIYF	TGTGCCAGCTCACCACCCGGGACAGGGGGTGGAAACACCATATATTTT
TRBV25-1	TRBD1	17	TRBJ2-2	-	CASTGQGINLGTGELFF	TGTGCCAGCACCGGACAGGGGATAAATTTGGGCACCGGGGAGCTGTTTTTT
TRBV12-5	-	11	TRBJ1-1	-	CASGSGAEAFF	TGTGCTAGTGGCTCCGGGGCTGAAGCTTTCTTT
TRBV19	-	17	TRBJ2-3	-	CASSHPQDRRSTDTQYF	TGTGCCAGTAGTCATCCTCAGGACAGAAGAAGCACAGATACGCAGTATTTT
TRBV24-1	-	15	TRBJ2-5	-	CATSDLGLGGETQYF	TGTGCCACCAGTGATTTGGGACTAGGGGGAGAGACCCAGTACTTC
TRBV19	-	14	TRBJ1-1	once	CASSPRLDGGEAFF	TGTGCCAGTAGTCCACGATTGGACGGAGGTGAAGCTTTCTTT
TRBV27	TRBD1	14	TRBJ2-2	-	CASSTGQFTGELFF	TGTGCCAGCAGTACGGGACAGTTCACCGGGGAGCTGTTTTTT
TRBV7-2	TRBD1	14	TRBJ2-4	-	CASSLGTGRNIQYF	TGTGCCAGCAGCTTGGGGACAGGGAGAAACATTCAGTACTTC